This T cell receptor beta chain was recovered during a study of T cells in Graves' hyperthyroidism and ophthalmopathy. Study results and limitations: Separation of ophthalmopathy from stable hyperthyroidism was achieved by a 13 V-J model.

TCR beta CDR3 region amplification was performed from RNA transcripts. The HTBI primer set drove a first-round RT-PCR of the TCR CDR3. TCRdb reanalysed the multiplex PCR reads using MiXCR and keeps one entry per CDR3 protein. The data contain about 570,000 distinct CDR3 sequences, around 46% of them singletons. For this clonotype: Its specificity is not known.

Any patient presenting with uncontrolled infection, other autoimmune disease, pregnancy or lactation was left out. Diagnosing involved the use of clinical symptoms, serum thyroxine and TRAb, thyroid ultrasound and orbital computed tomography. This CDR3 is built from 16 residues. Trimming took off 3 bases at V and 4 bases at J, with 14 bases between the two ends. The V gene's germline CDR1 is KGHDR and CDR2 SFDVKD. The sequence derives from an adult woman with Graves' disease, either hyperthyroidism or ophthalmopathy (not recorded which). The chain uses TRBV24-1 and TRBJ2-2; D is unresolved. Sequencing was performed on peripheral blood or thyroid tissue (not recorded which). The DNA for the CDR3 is TGTGCCACCAGTGATCCCTGTACAGATGGCACCGGGGAGCTGTTTTTT. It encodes CATSDPCTDGTGELFF.